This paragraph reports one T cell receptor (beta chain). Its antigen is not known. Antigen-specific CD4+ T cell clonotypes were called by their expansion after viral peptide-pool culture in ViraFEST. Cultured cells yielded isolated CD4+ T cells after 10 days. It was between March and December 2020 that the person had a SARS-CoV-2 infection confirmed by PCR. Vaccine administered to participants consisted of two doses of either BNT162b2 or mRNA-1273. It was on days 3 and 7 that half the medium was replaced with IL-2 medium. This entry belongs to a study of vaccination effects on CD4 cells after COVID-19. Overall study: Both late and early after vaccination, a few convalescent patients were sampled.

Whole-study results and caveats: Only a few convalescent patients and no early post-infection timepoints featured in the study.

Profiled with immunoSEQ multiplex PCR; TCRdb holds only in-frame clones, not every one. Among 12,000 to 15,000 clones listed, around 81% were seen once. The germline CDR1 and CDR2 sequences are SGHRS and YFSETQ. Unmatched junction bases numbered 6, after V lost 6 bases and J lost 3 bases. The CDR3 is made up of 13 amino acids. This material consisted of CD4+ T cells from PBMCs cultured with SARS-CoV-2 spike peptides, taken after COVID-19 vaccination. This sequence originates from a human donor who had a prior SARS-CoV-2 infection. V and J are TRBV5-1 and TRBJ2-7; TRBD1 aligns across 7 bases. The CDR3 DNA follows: TGCGCCAGCAAACTAGACAGGGACTACGAGCAGTACTTC. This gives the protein CASKLDRDYEQYF.